These T cell receptor beta chains were read from a single sample in a study of yellow fever vaccine responses in identical twins. TCRdb called the RT-PCR reads again in MiXCR, with one record for every CDR3 protein. The sample has some 35,000 distinct CDR3 sequences, 60% seen once; the top ten hold 4.5% to 5%. Sequenced here: T cells from blood (PBMCs), unsorted or a sorted subset (not recorded which), sampled before or after yellow fever vaccination (not recorded which). All receptors derive from a woman younger than 35 who received the yellow fever vaccine. Each CDR3 is given with its conserved first and last residue. The D gene is left open where the match is weak. Only part of the rows carry a size: once, few, many, or a class if the clone is expanded.

size | D | J | V | CDR3 | DNA
NA | NA | TRBJ2-1 | TRBV2 | CASSEGLKNEQFF | TGTGCCAGCAGTGAGGGACTTAAGAATGAGCAGTTCTTC
once | NA | TRBJ2-5 | TRBV4-2 | CASSPPLRETQYF | TGTGCCAGCAGCCCCCCCTTGCGGGAGACCCAGTACTTC
few | NA | TRBJ2-1 | TRBV10-3 | CAISELTTGNEQFF | TGTGCCATCAGTGAGTTGACTACGGGCAATGAGCAGTTCTTC
once | NA | TRBJ2-4 | TRBV20-1 | CSARATELAKNIQYF | TGCAGTGCTAGAGCGACCGAGTTAGCCAAAAACATTCAGTACTTC
NA | NA | TRBJ2-2 | TRBV12-5 | CASAQRETGELFF | TGTGCTAGTGCACAGCGTGAAACCGGGGAGCTGTTTTTT
NA | TRBD2 | TRBJ2-2 | TRBV5-1 | CASSEGLLTNTGELFF | TGCGCCAGCAGCGAGGGACTACTCACGAACACCGGGGAGCTGTTTTTT
NA | NA | TRBJ1-5 | TRBV29-1 | CSVDRQRHSNQPQHF | TGCAGCGTTGACAGACAGCGCCATAGCAATCAGCCCCAGCATTTT
few | NA | TRBJ2-7 | TRBV7-9 | CASSLVSRYEQYF | TGTGCCAGCAGCTTAGTCAGCCGATACGAGCAGTACTTC
NA | TRBD2 | TRBJ2-2 | TRBV11-3 | CASSLAGGTGELFF | TGTGCCAGCAGCTTAGCGGGAGGCACCGGGGAGCTGTTTTTT
NA | NA | TRBJ1-5 | TRBV9 | CASSGGQLNQPQHF | TGTGCCAGCAGCGGGGGACAACTCAATCAGCCCCAGCATTTT
once | NA | TRBJ1-1 | TRBV11-1 | CASSLAWEVKNTEAFF | TGTGCCAGCAGCTTAGCCTGGGAGGTAAAAAACACTGAAGCTTTCTTT
NA | TRBD1 | TRBJ1-5 | TRBV4-1 | CASSHPQGQLNQPQHF | TGCGCCAGCAGCCATCCTCAGGGACAGCTCAATCAGCCCCAGCATTTT
NA | NA | TRBJ2-2 | TRBV10-3 | CAISLSNTGELFF | TGTGCCATCAGTCTGTCTAACACCGGGGAGCTGTTTTTT
once | NA | TRBJ2-3 | TRBV9 | CASSVLPDGSTDTQYF | TGTGCCAGCAGCGTACTACCGGACGGGAGCACAGATACGCAGTATTTT
NA | TRBD1 | TRBJ1-3 | TRBV29-1 | CSVQAGQVLSGNTIYF | TGCAGCGTTCAAGCGGGACAGGTTCTTTCTGGAAACACCATATATTTT
NA | TRBD2 | TRBJ2-1 | TRBV2 | CASSGNPKTSGFNNEQFF | TGTGCCAGCAGTGGAAATCCCAAGACTAGCGGATTTAACAATGAGCAGTTCTTC
NA | NA | TRBJ2-1 | TRBV11-3 | CASSATSGGLSLFF | TGTGCCAGCAGCGCGACATCAGGGGGACTCTCTCTGTTCTTC
NA | TRBD2 | TRBJ2-2 | TRBV19 | CATAGLAGGPGELFF | TGTGCCACAGCGGGACTAGCGGGAGGGCCCGGGGAGCTGTTTTTT
NA | NA | TRBJ1-1 | TRBV11-3 | CASSLAGNTEAFF | TGTGCCAGCAGCTTAGCAGGGAACACTGAAGCTTTCTTT
few | NA | TRBJ2-7 | TRBV5-1 | CASSLATDLNEQYF | TGCGCCAGCAGCTTGGCCACGGATCTCAACGAGCAGTATTTC
few | NA | TRBJ2-7 | TRBV11-2 | CASSLTQTYEQYF | TGTGCCAGCAGCTTAACGCAAACCTACGAGCAGTACTTC
NA | NA | TRBJ1-1 | TRBV27 | CASSFSGEAFF | TGTGCCAGCAGTTTTTCGGGTGAAGCTTTCTTT
few | TRBD2 | TRBJ2-3 | TRBV20-1 | CSASLGTTTDTQYF | TGCAGTGCTAGCCTTGGGACTACCACAGATACGCAGTATTTT